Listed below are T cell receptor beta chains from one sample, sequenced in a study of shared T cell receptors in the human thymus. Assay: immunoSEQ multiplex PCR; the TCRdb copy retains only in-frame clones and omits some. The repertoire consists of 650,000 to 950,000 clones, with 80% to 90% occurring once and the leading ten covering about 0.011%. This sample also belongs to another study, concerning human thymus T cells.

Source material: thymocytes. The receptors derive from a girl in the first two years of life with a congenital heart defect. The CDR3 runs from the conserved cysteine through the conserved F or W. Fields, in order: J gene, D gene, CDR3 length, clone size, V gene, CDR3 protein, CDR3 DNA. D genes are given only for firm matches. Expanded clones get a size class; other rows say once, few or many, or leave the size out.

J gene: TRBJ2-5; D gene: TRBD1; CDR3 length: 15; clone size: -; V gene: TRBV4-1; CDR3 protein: CASSLGQGARETQYF; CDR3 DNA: TGCGCCAGCAGCTTGGGACAGGGGGCGCGGGAGACCCAGTACTTC
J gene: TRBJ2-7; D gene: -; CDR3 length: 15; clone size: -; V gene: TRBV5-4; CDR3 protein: CASSFSGAPYYEQYF; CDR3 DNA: TGTGCCAGCAGCTTCTCAGGCGCTCCCTACTACGAGCAGTACTTC
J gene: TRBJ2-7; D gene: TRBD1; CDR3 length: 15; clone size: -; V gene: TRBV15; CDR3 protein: CATSRKRGQPYEQYF; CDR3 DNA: TGTGCCACCAGCCGAAAGAGGGGACAGCCCTACGAGCAGTACTTC
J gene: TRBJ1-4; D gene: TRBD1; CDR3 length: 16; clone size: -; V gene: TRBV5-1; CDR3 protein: CASSAGQGSRVEKLFF; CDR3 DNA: TGCGCCAGCAGCGCGGGACAGGGAAGCAGGGTTGAAAAACTGTTTTTT
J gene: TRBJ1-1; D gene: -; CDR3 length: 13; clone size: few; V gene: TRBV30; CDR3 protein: CAWRKGERNEAFF; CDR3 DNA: TGTGCCTGGAGAAAGGGGGAAAGGAATGAAGCTTTCTTT
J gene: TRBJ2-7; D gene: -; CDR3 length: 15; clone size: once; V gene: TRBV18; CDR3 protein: CASSPGHPSSYEQYF; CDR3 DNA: TGTGCCAGCTCACCGGGGCACCCAAGTTCCTACGAGCAGTACTTC
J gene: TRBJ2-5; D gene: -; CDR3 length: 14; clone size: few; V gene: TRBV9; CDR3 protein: CASSAPGSRETQYF; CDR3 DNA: TGTGCCAGCAGCGCACCGGGGTCGCGAGAGACCCAGTACTTC
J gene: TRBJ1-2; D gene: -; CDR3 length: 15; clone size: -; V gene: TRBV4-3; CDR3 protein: CASSQVTATGSGYTF; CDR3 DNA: TGCGCCAGCAGCCAAGTAACGGCCACGGGAAGTGGCTACACCTTC
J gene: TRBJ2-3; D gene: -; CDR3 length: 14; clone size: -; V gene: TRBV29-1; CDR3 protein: CSVRRGSSTDTQYF; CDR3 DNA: TGCAGCGTCCGCAGGGGATCTAGCACAGATACGCAGTATTTT
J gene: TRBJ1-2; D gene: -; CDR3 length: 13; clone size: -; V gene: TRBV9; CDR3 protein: CASSVRGNYGYTF; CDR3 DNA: TGTGCCAGCAGCGTACGGGGTAACTATGGCTACACCTTC
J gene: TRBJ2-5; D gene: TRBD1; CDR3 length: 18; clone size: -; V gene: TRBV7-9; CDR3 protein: CASTQWGATGGPSETQYF; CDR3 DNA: TGTGCCAGCACCCAGTGGGGGGCTACAGGGGGCCCCTCAGAGACCCAGTACTTC
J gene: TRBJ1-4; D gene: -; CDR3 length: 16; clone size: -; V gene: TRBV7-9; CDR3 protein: CASSYSPQGFNEKLFF; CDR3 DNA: TGTGCCAGCAGCTACTCTCCGCAGGGATTCAATGAAAAACTGTTTTTT
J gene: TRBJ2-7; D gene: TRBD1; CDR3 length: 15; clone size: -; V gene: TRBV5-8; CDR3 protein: CASSLSGQGHYEQYF; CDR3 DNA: TGTGCCAGCAGCTTGTCGGGACAGGGGCACTACGAGCAGTACTTC
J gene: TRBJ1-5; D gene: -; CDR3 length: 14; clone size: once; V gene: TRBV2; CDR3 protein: CASSLGQSNQPQHF; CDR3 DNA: TGTGCCAGCAGTCTCGGACAGAGTAATCAGCCCCAGCATTTT
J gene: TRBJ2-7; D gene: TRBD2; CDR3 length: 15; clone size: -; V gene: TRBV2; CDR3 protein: CASSLTSGYPYEQYF; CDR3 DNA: TGTGCCAGCAGTCTGACTAGCGGATATCCCTACGAGCAGTACTTC
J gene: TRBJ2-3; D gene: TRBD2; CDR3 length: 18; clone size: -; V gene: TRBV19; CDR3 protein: CASSMGLAGGPSTDTQYF; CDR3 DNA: TGTGCCAGTAGTATGGGACTAGCGGGGGGCCCTAGCACAGATACGCAGTATTTT
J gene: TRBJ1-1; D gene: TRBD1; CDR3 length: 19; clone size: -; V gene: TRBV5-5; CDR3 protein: CASSFTTLRAGGSNTEAFF; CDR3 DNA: TGTGCCAGCAGCTTCACAACCCTTCGGGCAGGGGGGTCGAACACTGAAGCTTTCTTT
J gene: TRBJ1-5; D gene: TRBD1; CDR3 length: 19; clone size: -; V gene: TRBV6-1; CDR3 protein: CASSGGPGGRPYSNQPQHF; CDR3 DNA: TGTGCCAGCAGTGGCGGGCCAGGGGGTCGCCCATATAGCAATCAGCCCCAGCATTTT
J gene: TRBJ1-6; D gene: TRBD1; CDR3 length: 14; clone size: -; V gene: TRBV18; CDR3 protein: CASSLTGGGSPLHF; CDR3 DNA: TGTGCCAGCTCACTGACAGGGGGTGGTTCACCCCTCCACTTT
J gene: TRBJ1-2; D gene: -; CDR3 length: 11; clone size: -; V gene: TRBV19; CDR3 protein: CASTQNYGYTF; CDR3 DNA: TGTGCCAGTACGCAGAACTATGGCTACACCTTC
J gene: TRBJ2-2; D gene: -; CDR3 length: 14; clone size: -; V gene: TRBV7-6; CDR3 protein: CASSRLENTGELFF; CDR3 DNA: TGTGCCAGCAGCCGACTCGAGAACACCGGGGAGCTGTTTTTT
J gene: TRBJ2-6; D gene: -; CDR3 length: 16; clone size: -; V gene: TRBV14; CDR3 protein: CASSQFRGGGANVLTF; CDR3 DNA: TGTGCCAGCAGCCAATTCAGGGGCGGGGGGGCCAACGTCCTGACTTTC
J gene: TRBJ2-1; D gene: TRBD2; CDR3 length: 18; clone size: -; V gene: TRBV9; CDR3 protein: CASSVGLRTSGGGNEQFF; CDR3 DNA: TGTGCCAGCAGCGTAGGCCTCAGGACTAGCGGGGGGGGGAATGAGCAGTTCTTC
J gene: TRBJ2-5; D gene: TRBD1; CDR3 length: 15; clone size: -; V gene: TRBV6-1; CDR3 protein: CASSDKTGLLETQYF; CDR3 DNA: TGTGCCAGCAGTGACAAGACAGGGCTTTTAGAGACCCAGTACTTC
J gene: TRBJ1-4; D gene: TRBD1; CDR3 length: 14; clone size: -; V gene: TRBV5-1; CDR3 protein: CASSCGTGREKLFF; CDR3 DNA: TGCGCCAGCAGCTGCGGGACAGGGCGTGAAAAACTGTTTTTT
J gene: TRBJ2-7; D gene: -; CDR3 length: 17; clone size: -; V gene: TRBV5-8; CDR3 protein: CASSRLKTEDLSYEQYF; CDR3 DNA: TGTGCCAGCAGCCGATTAAAGACAGAAGATCTCTCCTACGAGCAGTACTTC
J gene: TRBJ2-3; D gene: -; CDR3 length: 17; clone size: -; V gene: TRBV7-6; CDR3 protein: CASSRGEVLKGTDTQYF; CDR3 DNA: TGTGCCAGCAGCAGAGGAGAAGTTCTTAAGGGCACAGATACGCAGTATTTT
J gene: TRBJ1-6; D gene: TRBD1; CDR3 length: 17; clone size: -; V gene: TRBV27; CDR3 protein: CASSRGTVGGGNSPLHF; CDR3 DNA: TGTGCCAGCAGTCGGGGGACAGTTGGGGGAGGCAATTCACCCCTCCACTTT
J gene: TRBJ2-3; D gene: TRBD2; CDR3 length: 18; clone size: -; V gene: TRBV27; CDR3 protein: CASSGPASSGETRDTQYF; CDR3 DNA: TGTGCCAGCAGTGGTCCAGCCTCTAGCGGGGAAACCCGAGATACGCAGTATTTT